Following are 7 T cell receptor beta chains from one sample sequenced in a study of blood T cells in healthy people across ages. A sample-barcoded 5' primer and a J-beta primer mix were used in a second PCR of about 7 to 12 cycles. One entry per CDR3 protein results from TCRdb running MiXCR on the 5' RACE reads. In the table there are roughly 1,500,000 distinct CDR3 sequences, around 35% of which are singletons. The sequencing sample was made of blood. These receptors all stem from a young woman in good health.

This chain links TRBV27 with TRBJ2-7, with D unclear. Deletions cut 7 bases from V and 1 base from J, with 14 bases between. The CDR3 is made up of 14 amino acids. The germline V gene encodes CDR1 MNHEY and CDR2 SMNVEV (reference sequence). CDR3 residues: CASTVTLGSYEQYF. The DNA of the CDR3 is TGTGCCAGCACCGTTACCTTGGGGTCCTACGAGCAGTACTTC.

The chain employs TRBV20-1 and TRBJ1-5, with 9 bases that match TRBD1. The V and J ends lost 0 bases and 4 bases, in that order; junction bases with no gene match: 4. Germline CDR1 DFQATT, CDR2 SNEGSKA (reference sequence). The CDR3 totals 15 residues. CDR3 region: CSAREGTGTNQPQHF. The DNA for the CDR3 is TGCAGTGCTAGAGAGGGGACAGGGACGAATCAGCCCCAGCATTTT.

The chain links TRBV12-3 or TRBV12-4 to TRBJ1-2; D possibly corresponds to TRBD1 (5 bases). The CDR3 has 16 amino acids. The ends were cut back, 3 bases at V and 6 bases at J, with 20 bases in the middle. This chain's CDR3 is CASSFVPRGGNHGYTF. CDR3 nucleotide sequence: TGTGCCAGCAGTTTCGTCCCCCGGGGCGGAAACCATGGCTACACCTTC.

In this sample, this clonotype turned up a few times. The chain recombines TRBV6-2 or TRBV6-3 with TRBJ1-2, with D unclear. The germline V gene has CDR1 MNHEY and CDR2 SVGEGT. V was trimmed by 5 bases and J by 4 bases, leaving 17 bases between them. The CDR3 sequence is 15 residues long. In DNA form, the CDR3 reads TGTGCCAGCAGTGCCCGTGGTCACGAGGGCTATGGCTACACCTTC. It translates to CASSARGHEGYGYTF.

About this clonotype: The CDR3 carries no conserved terminal phenylalanine or tryptophan, so it likely arises from a read error. The limits of the CDR3 on the DNA are not certain, so only TCRdb's listed CDR3 is given. CDR3 protein: CASSLATSGGEQYG. V gene TRBV5-1 combines with J gene TRBJ2-7; the table's D call TRBD2 went unverified against the DNA. From its first to its last residue, the CDR3 has 14 amino acids. CDR1 and CDR2 (germline): SGHRS, YFSETQ.

The chain carries TRBV6-1 and TRBJ2-7, with D tentatively TRBD2 (6 bases). Trimming left V 8 bases short and J 5 bases short, with 13 bases between. The germline V gene has CDR1 MNHNS and CDR2 SASEGT. The CDR3 runs 12 residues. CDR3 loop: CASVEGTHEQYF. The CDR3 region has the DNA TGTGCCAGCGTGGAGGGGACCCACGAGCAGTACTTC.

As for this clonotype: At one of its ends the junction is not consistent with the germline gene, which may arise from a read error. V is TRBV4-1 and J is TRBJ2-5; tentative D call: TRBD2 (5 bases). CDR3 length equals 15 residues. Germline assignment: CDR1 MGHRA and CDR2 YSYEKL. The CDR3 loop reads CANSQEGASRETQYF. The DNA for the CDR3 is TGCGCCAACAGCCAAGAGGGCGCCAGTCGGGAGACCCAGTACTTC.